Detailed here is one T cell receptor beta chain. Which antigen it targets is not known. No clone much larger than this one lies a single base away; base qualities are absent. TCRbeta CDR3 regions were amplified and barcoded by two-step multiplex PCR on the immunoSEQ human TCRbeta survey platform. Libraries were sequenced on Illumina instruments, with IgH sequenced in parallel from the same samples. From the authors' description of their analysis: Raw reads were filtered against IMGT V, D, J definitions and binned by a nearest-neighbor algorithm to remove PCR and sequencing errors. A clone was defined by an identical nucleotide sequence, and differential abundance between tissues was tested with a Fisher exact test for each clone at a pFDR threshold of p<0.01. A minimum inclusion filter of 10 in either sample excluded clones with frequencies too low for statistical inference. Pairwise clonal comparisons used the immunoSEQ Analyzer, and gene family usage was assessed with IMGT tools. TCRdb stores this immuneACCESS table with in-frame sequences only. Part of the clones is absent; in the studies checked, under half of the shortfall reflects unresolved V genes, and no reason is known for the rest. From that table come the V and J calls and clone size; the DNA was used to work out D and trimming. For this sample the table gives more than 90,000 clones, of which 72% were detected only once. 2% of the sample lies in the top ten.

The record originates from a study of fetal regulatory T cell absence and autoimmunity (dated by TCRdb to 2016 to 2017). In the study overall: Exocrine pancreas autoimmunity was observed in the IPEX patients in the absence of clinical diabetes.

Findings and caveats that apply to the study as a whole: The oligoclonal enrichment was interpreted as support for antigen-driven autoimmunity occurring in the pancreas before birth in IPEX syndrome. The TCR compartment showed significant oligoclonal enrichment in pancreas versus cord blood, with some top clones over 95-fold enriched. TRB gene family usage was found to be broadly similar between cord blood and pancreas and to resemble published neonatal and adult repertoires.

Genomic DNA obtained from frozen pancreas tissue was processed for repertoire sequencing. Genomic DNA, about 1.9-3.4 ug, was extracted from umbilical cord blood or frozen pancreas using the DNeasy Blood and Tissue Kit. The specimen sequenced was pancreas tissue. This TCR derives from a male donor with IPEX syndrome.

The DNA is as follows: TGTGCCAGCAGCAAAGGCACTAGCGGGAGCTCCTACGAGCAGTACTTC. Its translation reads: CASSKGTSGSSYEQYF. The V gene is TRBV21-1 and the J gene is TRBJ2-7; the D call TRBD2 from the table was never checked on the DNA. TRBV21-1 is a pseudogene. The CDR3 spans 16 residues, from the cysteine through the phenylalanine. The retained sequence is limited to the CDR3, 48 bases, with the frame set at the first base.